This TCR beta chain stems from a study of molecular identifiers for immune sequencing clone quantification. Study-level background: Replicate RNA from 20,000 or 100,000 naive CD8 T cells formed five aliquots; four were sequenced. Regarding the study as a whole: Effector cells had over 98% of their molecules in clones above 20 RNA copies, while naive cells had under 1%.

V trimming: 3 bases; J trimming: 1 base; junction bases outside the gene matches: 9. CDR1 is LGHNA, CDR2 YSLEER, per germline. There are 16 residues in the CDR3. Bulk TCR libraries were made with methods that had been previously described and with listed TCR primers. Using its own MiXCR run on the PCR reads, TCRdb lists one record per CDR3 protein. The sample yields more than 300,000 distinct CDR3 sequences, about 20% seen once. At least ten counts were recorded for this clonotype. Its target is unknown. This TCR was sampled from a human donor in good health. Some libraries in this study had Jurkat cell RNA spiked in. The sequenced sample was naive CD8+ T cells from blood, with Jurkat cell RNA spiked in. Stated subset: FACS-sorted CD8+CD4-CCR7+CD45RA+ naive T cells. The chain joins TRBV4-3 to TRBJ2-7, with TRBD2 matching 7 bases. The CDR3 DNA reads TGCGCCAGCAGCCATGGCGCGGGAGTAAATTCCTACGAGCAGTACTTC. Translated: CASSHGAGVNSYEQYF.